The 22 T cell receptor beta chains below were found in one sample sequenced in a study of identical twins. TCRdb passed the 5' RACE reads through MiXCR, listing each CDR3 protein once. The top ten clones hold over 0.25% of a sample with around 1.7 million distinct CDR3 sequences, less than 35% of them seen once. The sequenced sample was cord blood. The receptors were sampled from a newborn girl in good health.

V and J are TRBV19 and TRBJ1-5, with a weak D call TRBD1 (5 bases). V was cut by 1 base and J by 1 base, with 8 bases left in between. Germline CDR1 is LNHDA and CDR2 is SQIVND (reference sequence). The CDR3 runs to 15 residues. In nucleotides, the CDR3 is TGTGCCAGTAGTATAGTAAAGGGGAGCAATCAGCCCCAGCATTTT. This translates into CASSIVKGSNQPQHF.

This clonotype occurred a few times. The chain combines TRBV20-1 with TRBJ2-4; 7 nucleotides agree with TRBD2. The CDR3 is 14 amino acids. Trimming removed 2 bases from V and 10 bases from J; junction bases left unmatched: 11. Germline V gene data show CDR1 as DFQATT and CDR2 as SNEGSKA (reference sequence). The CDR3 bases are TGCAGTGCTAGATCACTTAGGGAGGGGCCAATTCAGTACTTC. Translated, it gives CSARSLREGPIQYF.

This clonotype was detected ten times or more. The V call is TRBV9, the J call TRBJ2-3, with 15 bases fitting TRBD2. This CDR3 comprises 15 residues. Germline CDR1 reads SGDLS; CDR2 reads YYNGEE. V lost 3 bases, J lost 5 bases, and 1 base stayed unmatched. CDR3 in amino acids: CASSAGLAGGDTQYF. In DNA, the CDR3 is TGTGCCAGCAGCGCGGGACTAGCGGGGGGAGATACGCAGTATTTT.

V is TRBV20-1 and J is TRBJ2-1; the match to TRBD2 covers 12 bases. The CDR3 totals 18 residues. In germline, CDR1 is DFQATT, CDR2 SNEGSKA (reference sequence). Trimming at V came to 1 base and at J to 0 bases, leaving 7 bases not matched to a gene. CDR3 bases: TGCAGTGCTAGAGTAGGGCTAGCGGGGGGGAGCTCCTACAATGAGCAGTTCTTC. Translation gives CSARVGLAGGSSYNEQFF.

This CDR3 reads CAISEPGLGYGYTF. The CDR3 nucleotides are TGTGCCATCAGTGAGCCGGGGCTGGGCTATGGCTACACCTTC. The V call is TRBV10-3, the J call TRBJ1-2; a possible D gene is TRBD1 (5 bases). Trimming removed 2 bases at V and 4 bases at J, with 11 bases between. There are 14 residues in the CDR3. Germline loops: CDR1 ENHRY, CDR2 SYGVKD.

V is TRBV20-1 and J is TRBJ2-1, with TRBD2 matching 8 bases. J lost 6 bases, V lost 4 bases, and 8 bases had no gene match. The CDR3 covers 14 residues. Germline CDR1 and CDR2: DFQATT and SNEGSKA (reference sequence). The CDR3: CSAKPGGPFNEQFF. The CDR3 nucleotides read TGCAGTGCTAAGCCGGGGGGGCCTTTCAATGAGCAGTTCTTC.

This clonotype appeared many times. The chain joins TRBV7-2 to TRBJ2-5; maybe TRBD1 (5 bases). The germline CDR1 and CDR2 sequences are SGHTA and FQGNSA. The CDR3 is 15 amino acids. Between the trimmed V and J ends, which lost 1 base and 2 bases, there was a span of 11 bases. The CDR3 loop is CASSLDFRGQETQYF. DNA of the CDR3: TGTGCCAGCAGCTTAGATTTTAGGGGTCAAGAGACCCAGTACTTC.

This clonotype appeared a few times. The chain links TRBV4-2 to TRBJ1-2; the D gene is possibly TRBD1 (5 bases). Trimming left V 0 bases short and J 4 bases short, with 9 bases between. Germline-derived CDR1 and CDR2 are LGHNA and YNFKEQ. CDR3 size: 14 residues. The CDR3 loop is CASSQDEGSYGYTF. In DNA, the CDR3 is TGTGCCAGCAGCCAAGATGAGGGGTCCTATGGCTACACCTTC.

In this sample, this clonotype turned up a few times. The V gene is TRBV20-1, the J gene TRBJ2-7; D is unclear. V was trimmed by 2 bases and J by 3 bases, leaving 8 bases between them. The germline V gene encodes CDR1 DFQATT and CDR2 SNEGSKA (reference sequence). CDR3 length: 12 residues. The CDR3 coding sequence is TGCAGTGCTAGATTTGACAACTACGAGCAGTACTTC. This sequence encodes CSARFDNYEQYF.

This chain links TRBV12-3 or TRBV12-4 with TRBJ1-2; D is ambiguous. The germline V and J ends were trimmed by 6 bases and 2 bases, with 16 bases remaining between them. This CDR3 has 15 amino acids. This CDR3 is CASSLRLPPNYGYTF. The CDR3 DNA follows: TGTGCCAGCAGCCTTAGACTACCCCCGAACTATGGCTACACCTTC.

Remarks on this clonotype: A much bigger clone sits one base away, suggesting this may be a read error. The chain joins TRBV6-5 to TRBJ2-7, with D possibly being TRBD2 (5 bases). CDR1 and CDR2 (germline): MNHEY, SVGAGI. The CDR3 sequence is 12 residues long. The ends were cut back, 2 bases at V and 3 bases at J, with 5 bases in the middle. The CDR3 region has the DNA TGTGCCAGCAGTTACGAGGGCTACGAGCAGTACTTC. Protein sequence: CASSYEGYEQYF.

CDR3 DNA sequence: TGTGCTAGTGGGGGTGCGGAAAGCTCCTACAATGAGCAGTTCTTC. Its translation: CASGGAESSYNEQFF. The rearrangement links TRBV12-5 to TRBJ2-1; no reliable D call. The CDR3 loop spans 15 amino acids. The germline V gene encodes CDR1 LGHNT and CDR2 FRNRAP. The V end was cut by 6 bases, the J end by 0 bases, with 12 bases between.

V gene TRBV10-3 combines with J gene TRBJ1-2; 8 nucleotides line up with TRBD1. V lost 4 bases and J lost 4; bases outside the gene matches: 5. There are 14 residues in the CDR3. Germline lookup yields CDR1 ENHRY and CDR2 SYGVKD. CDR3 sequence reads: CAISGQGSRYGYTF. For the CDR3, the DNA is TGTGCCATCAGTGGACAGGGGTCGCGCTATGGCTACACCTTC.

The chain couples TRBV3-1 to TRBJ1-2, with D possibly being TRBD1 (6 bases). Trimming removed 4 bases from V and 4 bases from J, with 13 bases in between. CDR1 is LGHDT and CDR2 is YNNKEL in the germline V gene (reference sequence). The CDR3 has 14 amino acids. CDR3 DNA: TGTGCCAGCAGCCCGGGACATCCGTTCTATGGCTACACCTTC. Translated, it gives CASSPGHPFYGYTF.

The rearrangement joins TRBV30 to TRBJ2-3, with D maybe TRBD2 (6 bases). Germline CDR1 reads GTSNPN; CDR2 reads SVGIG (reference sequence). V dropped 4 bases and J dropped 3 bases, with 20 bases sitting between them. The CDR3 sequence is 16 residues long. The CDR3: CAWTPGLPRSTDTQYF. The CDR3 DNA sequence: TGTGCCTGGACTCCAGGACTACCCAGGAGTACAGATACGCAGTATTTT.

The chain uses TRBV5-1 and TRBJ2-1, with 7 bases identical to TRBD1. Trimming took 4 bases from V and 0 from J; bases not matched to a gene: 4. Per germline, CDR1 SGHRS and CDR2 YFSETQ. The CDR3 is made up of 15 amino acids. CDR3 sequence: CASSGTESSYNEQFF. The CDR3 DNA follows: TGCGCCAGCAGCGGGACAGAGAGCTCCTACAATGAGCAGTTCTTC.

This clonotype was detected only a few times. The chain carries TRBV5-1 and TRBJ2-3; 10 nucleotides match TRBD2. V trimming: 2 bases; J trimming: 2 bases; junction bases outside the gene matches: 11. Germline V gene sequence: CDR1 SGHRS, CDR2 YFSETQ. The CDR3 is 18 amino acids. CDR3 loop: CASSFSWILAGITDTQYF. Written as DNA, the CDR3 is TGCGCCAGCAGCTTTAGTTGGATACTAGCGGGGATCACAGATACGCAGTATTTT.

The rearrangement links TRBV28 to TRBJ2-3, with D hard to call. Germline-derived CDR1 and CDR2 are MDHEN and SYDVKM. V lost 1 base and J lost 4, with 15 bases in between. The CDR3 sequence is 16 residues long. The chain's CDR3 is CASSLYSPTVADTQYF. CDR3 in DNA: TGTGCCAGCAGTTTATACAGCCCCACGGTGGCAGATACGCAGTATTTT.

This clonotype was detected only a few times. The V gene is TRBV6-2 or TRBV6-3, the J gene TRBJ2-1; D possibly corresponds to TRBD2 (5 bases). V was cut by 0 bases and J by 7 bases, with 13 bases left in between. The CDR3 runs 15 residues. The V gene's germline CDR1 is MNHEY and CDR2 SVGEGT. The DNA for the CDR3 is TGTGCCAGCAGTTACTCGAGGGTCCTCGGGAATGAGCAGTTCTTC. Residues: CASSYSRVLGNEQFF.

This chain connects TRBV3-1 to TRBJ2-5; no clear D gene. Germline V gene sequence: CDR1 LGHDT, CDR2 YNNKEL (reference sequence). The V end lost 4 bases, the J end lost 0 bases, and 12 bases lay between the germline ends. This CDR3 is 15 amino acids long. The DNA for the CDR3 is TGTGCCAGCAGCCGCTATACACAGAACCAAGAGACCCAGTACTTC. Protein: CASSRYTQNQETQYF.

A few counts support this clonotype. CDR3 in amino acids: CASSVEHSLYTEAFF. The DNA of the CDR3 is TGTGCCAGCAGCGTAGAGCACAGTTTATACACTGAAGCTTTCTTT. The J gene is TRBJ1-1, the V gene TRBV9; D is uncertain. This CDR3 has 15 residues. Germline CDR1 SGDLS, CDR2 YYNGEE. With 0 bases removed from V and 3 bases from J, the gap between germline ends came to 12 bases.

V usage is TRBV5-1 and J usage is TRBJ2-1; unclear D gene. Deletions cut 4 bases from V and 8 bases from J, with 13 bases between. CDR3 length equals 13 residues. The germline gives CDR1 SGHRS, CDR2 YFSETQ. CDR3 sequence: CASSPDGKDEQFF. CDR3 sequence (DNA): TGCGCCAGCAGCCCCGATGGTAAGGATGAGCAGTTCTTC.